The subject of this entry is one T cell receptor beta chain. Its antigen is unidentified. This record comes from a study of T cell repertoires in cytomegalovirus infection. TCRdb ran MiXCR on the reads and lists one entry per CDR3 protein. The table lists 150,000 to 200,000 distinct CDR3 sequences, 25% to 30% of them singletons. The germline V and J ends were trimmed by 5 bases and 3 bases, with 11 bases remaining between them. CDR3 size: 13 residues. Germline lookup yields CDR1 SQVTM and CDR2 ANQGSEA. The study's findings and limits: Ex vivo, HLA-C-restricted CMV-specific TCR beta clonotypes prevailed over the rest of the response.

This receptor was taken from a human donor in good health (CMV status not recorded). Some clones in this sample may be carry-over from other donors' samples. The chain couples TRBV29-1 to TRBJ1-3, with D unresolved. Material for sequencing was PBMCs. CDR3: CSVLGGGGNTIYF. The CDR3 DNA sequence: TGCAGCGTTCTCGGCGGCGGTGGAAACACCATATATTTT. Complete variable domain (other parts from reference TRBV29-1 and TRBJ1-3): SAVISQKPSRDICQRGTSLTIQCQVDSQVTMMFWYRQQPGQSLTLIATANQGSEATYESGFVIDKFPISRPNLTFSTLTVSNMSPEDSSIYLCSVLGGGGNTIYFGEGSWLTVV.